This entry lists 25 T cell receptor beta chains sequenced from one sample in a study of T cell clonality in common variable immunodeficiency. Antigens of these TCRs are unknown. Study results and caveats: Fewer deletions and N-nucleotide insertions were reportedly seen in common variable immunodeficiency TCR beta sequences.

Here immunoSEQ multiplex PCR was the method, and the copy in TCRdb shows in-frame clones only, minus some. The sample contains 25,000 or so clones, none of them singletons. The sample comprised peripheral blood mononuclear cells. These receptors came from a human donor with common variable immunodeficiency.

This clone has ten or more counts. The read terminates 3 residues before the CDR3 end, so the remaining end is supplied by the germline J gene. The J gene is TRBJ2-5, the V gene TRBV5-8; D is unresolved. This CDR3 region has 15 residues. V lost 0 bases, J lost 2 bases, and 11 bases lay in between. The germline CDR1 and CDR2 sequences are SGHTS and YDEGEE. Incomplete CDR3 DNA: TGTGCCAGCAGCTTGGTCTGGGCATTGCAAGAGACC. Encoded protein: CASSLVWALQET. The whole CDR3 sequence is CASSLVWALQETQYF.

This clone has ten or more counts. The read falls 3 residues short of the CDR3 end, and the missing part is taken from the germline J gene. V usage is TRBV5-1 and J usage is TRBJ2-5; a possible D gene is TRBD2 (7 bases). Germline CDR1 is SGHRS and CDR2 is YFSETQ. The V end was cut by 0 bases, the J end by 4 bases, with 13 bases between. The CDR3 contains 15 residues. The chain's CDR3 is CASSLAGGGGETQYF. CDR3 bases read: TGCGCCAGCAGCTTGGCCGGGGGCGGGGGAGAGACC.

This clone was seen a handful of times. The observed sequence ends 3 residues before the CDR3 terminus, with the missing tail filled in from the germline J gene. This chain joins TRBV6-2 or TRBV6-3 and TRBJ1-5; 11 positions match TRBD1. This CDR3 contains 15 residues. With V trimmed by 2 bases and J by 7 bases, 4 bases remained unmatched. Per the germline V gene, CDR1 is MNHEY and CDR2 is SVGEGT. The CDR3 here is CASSYGTGGKQPQHF. Incomplete CDR3 DNA: TGTGCCAGCAGTTACGGGACAGGGGGAAAGCAGCCC.

This clone was seen more than once but under ten times. The read gets to within 3 residues of the CDR3 end, and the germline J gene fills in the rest. This specimen includes other DNA sequences encoding the same CDR3. The chain carries TRBV6-2 or TRBV6-3 and TRBJ1-2; 7 nucleotides align to TRBD1. The V gene's germline CDR1 is MNHEY and CDR2 SVGEGT. CDR3 length: 12 amino acids. After removal of 5 bases from V and 5 bases from J, the junction contained 2 bases not matched to a gene. Here the CDR3 reads CASSQTGYGYTF. The covered CDR3 bases are TGTGCCAGCAGTCAGACAGGGTATGGC.

This clone has more than one count but fewer than ten. The observed sequence ends 3 residues before the CDR3 terminus, with the missing tail filled in from the germline J gene. The chain joins TRBV2 to TRBJ1-6; 8 nucleotides match TRBD1. From germline, CDR1 is SNHLY and CDR2 FYNNEI. The V gene end was trimmed by 4 bases and the J gene end by 10 bases; junction bases not matched to a gene: 15. This CDR3 is 17 amino acids long. CDR3 sequence: CASSADRAHPSESPLHF. CDR3 DNA, as far as it was read: TGTGCCAGCAGTGCGGACAGGGCGCACCCCTCAGAGTCACCC.

Regarding this clone: Different DNA sequences within this sample yield the same CDR3. This CDR3 reads CASSLWDRGVEQYF. The CDR3 DNA, read in part, is TGTGCCAGCAGCCTTTGGGACAGGGGTGTCGAG. The chain is built from TRBV7-2 and TRBJ2-7, with 10 bases that match TRBD1. Sequencing ends 3 residues short of the CDR3 end; the germline J gene provides the rest. Germline V gene sequence: CDR1 SGHTA, CDR2 FQGNSA. The junction had 7 bases not matched to a gene; V was cut back by 5 bases and J by 6 bases. The CDR3 spans 14 residues.

This clone was observed at least ten times. The read ends 3 residues shy of where the CDR3 ends; the end is completed using the germline J gene. The V and J genes are TRBV5-1 and TRBJ2-2; 8 bases are shared with TRBD2. Trimming removed 0 bases from V and 4 bases from J; junction bases left unmatched: 2. In germline, CDR1 is SGHRS, CDR2 YFSETQ. This CDR3 has 15 amino acids. The DNA read from the CDR3 is TGCGCCAGCAGCTTGGGAGCGGGGGTCACCGGGGAG. This gives the protein CASSLGAGVTGE. The full CDR3 protein is CASSLGAGVTGELFF. Combining the CDR3 with reference TRBV5-1 and TRBJ2-2 gives the whole variable domain KAGVTQTPRYLIKTRGQQVTLSCSPISGHRSVSWYQQTPGQGLQFLFEYFSETQRNKGNFPGRFSGRQFSNSRSEMNVSTLELGDSALYLCASSLGAGVTGELFFGEGSRLTVL.

In this sample, this clone turned up many times. The read comes to an end 3 residues before the CDR3 does, leaving the germline J gene to fill in the end. The chain uses TRBV2 and TRBJ1-6, with D possibly matching TRBD1 (6 bases). The CDR3 length is 16 residues. V shed 11 bases and J shed 7 bases, with 24 bases lying between them. Germline values: CDR1 SNHLY, CDR2 FYNNEI. The part of the CDR3 DNA that was read is TGTGCCGGCGCCGTCGGACAGTCGACGGGGAATTCACCC. This gives the protein CAGAVGQSTGNSP. Given in full, the CDR3 is CAGAVGQSTGNSPLHF.

This clone has a count of ten or more. The CDR3 is cut off 3 residues early in the read; its end comes from the germline J gene. The rearrangement joins TRBV11-2 to TRBJ2-3, with 8 positions matching TRBD1. This CDR3 has 14 amino acids. The ends lost 1 base at V and 5 bases at J; junction bases unmatched: 2. The V gene's germline CDR1 is SGHAT and CDR2 FQNNGV. CDR3 sequence reads: CASSLVDRVDTQYF. The CDR3 DNA, read in part, is TGTGCCAGCAGCTTAGTGGACAGGGTAGATACG.

This clone showed up just a few times. The CDR3 is cut off 3 residues early in the read; its end comes from the germline J gene. The rearrangement joins TRBV7-8 to TRBJ1-5; no reliable D call. CDR3 size: 15 residues. The germline V and J ends were trimmed by 0 bases and 6 bases, with 12 bases remaining between them. Germline assignment: CDR1 SGHVS and CDR2 FQNEAQ. The CDR3: CASSLAARAGQPQHF. The covered CDR3 bases are TGTGCCAGCAGCTTAGCGGCCCGGGCGGGTCAGCCC.

The sample holds many counts of this clone. The CDR3 end lies 3 residues beyond the end of the read and is filled in from the germline J gene. The V call is TRBV18, the J call TRBJ2-5; D is perhaps TRBD1 (6 bases). Germline loops: CDR1 KGHSH, CDR2 LQKENI. The CDR3 length is 15 residues. Trimming removed 2 bases at V and 1 base at J, with 11 bases between. CDR3 DNA (partial): TGTGCCAGCTCACCATACCGGGACACCCAAGAGACC. Amino acid sequence: CASSPYRDTQET. The full CDR3 protein is CASSPYRDTQETQYF.

This clone was seen a handful of times. The CDR3 goes on 3 residues after the read ends, and that part is filled in from the germline J gene. The chain has TRBV18 and TRBJ2-7; 11 nucleotides align to TRBD1. CDR3 length: 16 amino acids. CDR1 is KGHSH and CDR2 is LQKENI in the germline V gene. V dropped 0 bases and J dropped 6; count of bases not matched to a gene: 7. CDR3 in amino acids: CASSPPLGQGAREQYF. The DNA read from the CDR3 is TGTGCCAGCTCACCACCTTTAGGACAGGGGGCCCGCGAG. The full variable domain, rest sourced from reference TRBV18 and TRBJ2-7, is NAGVMQNPRHLVRRRGQEARLRCSPMKGHSHVYWYRQLPEEGLKFMVYLQKENIIDESGMPKERFSAEFPKEGPSILRIQQVVRGDSAAYFCASSPPLGQGAREQYFGPGTRLTVT.

This clone was counted many times. The read terminates 3 residues ahead of where the CDR3 ends, so the germline J gene completes it. V is TRBV6-2 or TRBV6-3 and J is TRBJ2-5; either TRBD1 or TRBD2 may fit D (5 bases each). The germline gives CDR1 MNHEY, CDR2 SVGEGT. V lost 8 bases, J lost 4 bases, and 20 bases lay in between. The CDR3 is 15 residues long. CDR3 in amino acids: CASGQNQVGRETQYF. CDR3 DNA (partial): TGTGCCAGCGGACAAAACCAGGTGGGGAGAGAGACC.

This clone has at least ten counts. The CDR3 goes on 3 residues after the read ends, and that part is filled in from the germline J gene. V and J are TRBV5-4 and TRBJ2-1; D possibly corresponds to TRBD1 (5 bases). V was clipped by 0 bases and J by 0 bases, with 7 bases between them. Germline CDR1 SGHNT, CDR2 YYREEE (reference sequence). The CDR3 is 15 residues long. CDR3 in amino acids: CASSLGQGSYNEQFF. CDR3 DNA, as far as it was read: TGTGCCAGCAGCTTGGGTCAGGGCTCCTACAATGAG.

Many counts were recorded for this clone. The read falls 3 residues short of the CDR3 end, and the missing part is taken from the germline J gene. V gene TRBV7-8 combines with J gene TRBJ2-1, with TRBD2 matching over 10 bases. Germline-derived CDR1 and CDR2 are SGHVS and FQNEAQ. J was trimmed by 4 bases and V by 5 bases; bases with no gene match: 11. There are 17 residues in the CDR3. The CDR3 sequence: CASSPRTSGPFYNEQFF. CDR3 DNA (partial): TGTGCCAGCAGCCCTAGGACTAGCGGACCATTTTACAATGAG.

This clone showed up just a few times. The read terminates 3 residues ahead of where the CDR3 ends, so the germline J gene completes it. The rearrangement links TRBV7-8 to TRBJ2-6; 8 bases are shared with TRBD2. The CDR3 is made up of 17 amino acids. The trim removed 6 bases at V and 0 bases at J, leaving 7 bases unmatched. Per the germline V gene, CDR1 is SGHVS and CDR2 is FQNEAQ. The CDR3 bases that were read are TGTGCCAGCAGTCCCGGACTAGCTAGCTCTGGGGCCAACGTC. It codes for CASSPGLASSGANV. The entire CDR3 sequence reads CASSPGLASSGANVLTF. The full variable domain, in which reference TRBV7-8 and TRBJ2-6 provide the parts outside the CDR3, is GAGVSQSPRYKVAKRGQDVALRCDPISGHVSLFWYQQALGQGPEFLTYFQNEAQLDKSGLPSDRFFAERPEGSVSTLKIQRTQQEDSAVYLCASSPGLASSGANVLTFGAGSRLTVL.

At least ten counts were recorded for this clone. The CDR3 sequence: CASSGQQGGDEKLFF. The DNA read from the CDR3 is TGTGCCAGTAGTGGCCAACAGGGAGGGGATGAAAAA. The chain joins TRBV19 to TRBJ1-4, with D maybe TRBD1 (6 bases). The read gets to within 3 residues of the CDR3 end, and the germline J gene fills in the rest. Germline V gene lookup returns CDR1 LNHDA and CDR2 SQIVND (reference sequence). V lost 5 bases, J lost 6 bases, and 16 bases lay in between. This CDR3 contains 15 residues.

Turning to this clone: The CDR3 end falls 3 residues outside the read, so it is completed with the germline J gene. This chain joins TRBV5-1 and TRBJ2-1; D possibly corresponds to TRBD2 (6 bases). CDR3 length equals 16 residues. Deletions cut 2 bases from V and 0 bases from J, with 12 bases between. From germline, CDR1 is SGHRS and CDR2 YFSETQ. CDR3 region: CASSLYSGYSYNEQFF. The sequenced part of the CDR3 DNA is TGCGCCAGCAGCTTATATAGCGGTTACTCCTACAATGAG. The full variable domain, its missing parts supplied by reference TRBV5-1 and TRBJ2-1, is KAGVTQTPRYLIKTRGQQVTLSCSPISGHRSVSWYQQTPGQGLQFLFEYFSETQRNKGNFPGRFSGRQFSNSRSEMNVSTLELGDSALYLCASSLYSGYSYNEQFFGPGTRLTVL.

Many counts were recorded for this clone. The CDR3 extends 3 residues past the end of the read, so its final part is completed from the germline J gene. The chain joins TRBV20-1 to TRBJ1-2, with TRBD1 identical over 7 bases. J gave up 3 bases and V 0 bases, and 7 bases lay outside the gene matches. This CDR3 comprises 15 residues. Per the germline V gene, CDR1 is DFQATT and CDR2 is SNEGSKA (reference sequence). The DNA read from the CDR3 is TGCAGTGCTAGAGAGATCCAGGACAGGTACTATGGC. Its protein product is CSAREIQDRYYG. The CDR3 as a whole reads CSAREIQDRYYGYTF.

This clone was detected ten times or more. The CDR3 end lies 3 residues beyond the end of the read and is filled in from the germline J gene. The V call is TRBV19, the J call TRBJ2-7; 9 bases align to TRBD2. The CDR3 loop spans 15 amino acids. In germline, CDR1 is LNHDA, CDR2 SQIVND (reference sequence). V shed 5 bases, J shed 4 bases, and the junction held 9 bases outside the gene matches. The sequenced CDR3 bases are TGTGCCAGTAGTGTCGTTAGCGGGAGTTTGTACGAG. Translating it yields CASSVVSGSLYE. The whole CDR3 region reads CASSVVSGSLYEQYF.

This clone was seen ten or more times. The observed sequence ends 3 residues before the CDR3 terminus, with the missing tail filled in from the germline J gene. The chain couples TRBV2 to TRBJ1-2, with D unclear. The CDR3 runs to 14 residues. Germline V gives CDR1 SNHLY, CDR2 FYNNEI. V was trimmed by 7 bases and J by 4 bases, leaving 16 bases between them. The sequenced part of the CDR3 DNA is TGTGCCAGCAATACTCGGGTGTTGGGCTATGGC. Translation gives CASNTRVLGYG. The full CDR3 is CASNTRVLGYGYTF.

At least ten counts were recorded for this clone. Coverage ceases 3 residues before the CDR3 finishes, and the germline J gene fills in the end. This chain links TRBV28 with TRBJ1-5; D is unresolved. Looked up from germline, CDR1 is MDHEN and CDR2 is SYDVKM. Trimming removed 3 bases at V and 3 bases at J, with 15 bases between. The CDR3 has 16 residues. CDR3 DNA, as far as it was read: TGTGCCAGCAGTTTCGGCGGGCCTTTGTCCAATCAGCCC. Its protein is CASSFGGPLSNQP. The entire CDR3 sequence reads CASSFGGPLSNQPQHF.

A note on this clone: The read ends 3 residues shy of where the CDR3 ends; the end is completed using the germline J gene. The chain is built from TRBV10-2 and TRBJ1-5; TRBD1 aligns across 7 bases. With V trimmed by 7 bases and J by 5 bases, 5 bases remained unmatched. Germline-derived CDR1 and CDR2 are WSHSY and SAAADI. This CDR3 is 13 amino acids long. CDR3 bases read: TGCGCCAGCACGAGCCAGGGGGATCAGCCC. Its protein product is CASTSQGDQP. The whole CDR3 sequence is CASTSQGDQPQHF.

This clone occurred many times. The read terminates 3 residues ahead of where the CDR3 ends, so the germline J gene completes it. The V gene is TRBV7-2, the J gene TRBJ2-1, with D possibly matching TRBD1 (6 bases). Germline CDR1 reads SGHTA; CDR2 reads FQGNSA. The V gene lost 6 bases and the J gene lost 8 bases, with 14 bases spanning the gap. The CDR3 sequence is 13 residues long. CDR3 DNA (partial): TGTGCCAGCAGTCAACAGGGTGCGGATGAG. This encodes CASSQQGADE. The complete CDR3 protein is CASSQQGADEQFF.

This clone was seen only a few times. The read finishes 3 residues shy of the CDR3 end, and the germline J gene is used to complete it. The V gene is TRBV7-9, the J gene TRBJ1-4, with no clear D. The CDR3 loop spans 15 amino acids. Germline V gives CDR1 SEHNR, CDR2 FQNEAQ (reference sequence). Between the trimmed V and J ends, which lost 2 bases and 5 bases, there was a span of 12 bases. The CDR3 DNA, read in part, is TGTGCCAGCAGCTTAATGAATGGGCTGAATGAAAAA. It codes for CASSLMNGLNEK. The whole CDR3 sequence reads CASSLMNGLNEKLFF.